This is a list of T cell receptor beta chains from one sample in a study of shared clonotypes between healthy human individuals. Measured with immunoSEQ multiplex PCR; TCRdb has only the in-frame clones, and not every one. The sample includes nearly 500,000 clones, about 82% seen only once; the top ten take 13%. Sequenced material: PBMCs. The receptors originated from a woman in her 40s in good health. Some clones in this sample may be carry-over from other donors' samples. The CDR3 runs from the conserved cysteine through the conserved F or W. D genes are given only for firm matches. Size is omitted from some rows. Given values are once, few, many or a class for expanded clones.

clone size	D gene	V gene	J gene	CDR3 protein	CDR3 DNA
few	.	TRBV6-6	TRBJ2-1	CASSSTRGAQQFF	TGTGCCAGCAGTTCCACAAGGGGGGCCCAGCAGTTCTTC
.	.	TRBV5-1	TRBJ2-5	CASSPLGQYGRETQYF	TGCGCCAGCAGCCCCCTCGGACAGTACGGTCGGGAGACCCAGTACTTC
.	TRBD1	TRBV2	TRBJ2-7	CASSGQGRAYEQYF	TGTGCCAGCAGTGGACAGGGAAGGGCCTACGAGCAGTACTTC
few	TRBD2	TRBV5-6	TRBJ2-1	CASSFGLADSNEQFF	TGTGCCAGCAGCTTTGGACTAGCGGATTCCAATGAGCAGTTCTTC
once	.	TRBV10-3	TRBJ1-5	CAIRAYRDQPQHF	TGTGCCATCAGGGCCTATCGGGATCAGCCCCAGCATTTT
.	TRBD2	TRBV6-1	TRBJ2-7	CASLTGTSGRYEQYF	TGTGCCAGTCTCACCGGGACTAGCGGGAGATACGAGCAGTACTTC
.	TRBD1	TRBV5-1	TRBJ2-1	CASSLGQGSYNEQFF	TGCGCCAGCAGCTTGGGACAGGGTTCCTACAATGAGCAGTTCTTC
.	TRBD1	TRBV13	TRBJ1-2	CASSLDRVGYTF	TGTGCCAGCAGCCTGGACAGGGTCGGCTACACCTTC
.	.	TRBV5-5	TRBJ1-5	CASSLATGNQPQHF	TGTGCCAGCAGCTTGGCGACAGGTAATCAGCCCCAGCATTTT
.	.	TRBV27	TRBJ2-5	CASSDNQETQYF	TGTGCCAGCAGCGATAACCAAGAGACCCAGTACTTC
.	.	TRBV10-1	TRBJ1-2	CASSPDRAFGYTF	TGCGCCAGCAGTCCCGACAGAGCATTCGGCTACACCTTC
many	.	TRBV11-2	TRBJ1-1	CASSLLTVNTEAFF	TGTGCCAGCAGCTTGCTGACAGTTAACACTGAAGCTTTCTTT
few	.	TRBV4-2	TRBJ1-1	CASSQEGVNTEAFF	TGTGCCAGCAGCCAAGAGGGGGTGAACACTGAAGCTTTCTTT
.	.	TRBV7-2	TRBJ2-7	CASSLRRRGYEQYF	TGTGCCAGCAGCTTAAGACGTCGGGGGTACGAGCAGTACTTC
.	.	TRBV7-2	TRBJ2-2	CASSFGGERTGELFF	TGTGCCAGCAGCTTCGGGGGTGAGAGAACCGGAGAGCTGTTTTTT
few	.	TRBV7-3	TRBJ2-7	CASSFGGNPYEQYF	TGTGCCAGCTCATTTGGGGGGAACCCCTACGAGCAGTACTTC
.	TRBD1	TRBV29-1	TRBJ2-1	CSVNRTGNNGQFF	TGCAGCGTTAATAGGACAGGGAACAATGGGCAGTTCTTC
.	TRBD2	TRBV10-3	TRBJ2-1	CAISTGTSVHEQFF	TGTGCCATCAGTACGGGGACTAGCGTTCATGAGCAGTTCTTC
.	TRBD2	TRBV9	TRBJ2-3	CASSVASGQTTDTQYF	TGTGCCAGCAGCGTAGCTAGCGGGCAGACCACAGATACGCAGTATTTT
.	TRBD2	TRBV11-2	TRBJ2-7	CASSLGLAGTYEQYF	TGTGCCAGCAGCTTAGGACTAGCGGGGACCTACGAGCAGTACTTC
.	TRBD2	TRBV7-2	TRBJ2-7	CASSQGAGDPYEQYF	TGTGCCAGCAGCCAGGGCGCGGGGGATCCCTACGAGCAGTACTTC
.	TRBD2	TRBV18	TRBJ2-7	CASSPGVAGYEQYF	TGTGCCAGCTCACCAGGGGTAGCGGGCTACGAGCAGTACTTC
.	TRBD1	TRBV13	TRBJ1-2	CASSRDRGRANYGYTF	TGTGCCAGCAGCCGGGACAGGGGTAGAGCTAACTATGGCTACACCTTC